This T cell receptor (beta chain) was obtained from a study of shared clonotypes between healthy human individuals. For this clone: Its antigen remains unknown.

Points from the study as a whole: Incompleteness in sorted-subset sequencing, despite large depth, was shown by rarefaction.

Germline-derived CDR1 and CDR2 are SEHNR and FQNEAQ (reference sequence). V was cut by 6 bases and J by 3 bases, with 15 bases left in between. The CDR3 runs to 15 residues. The data were produced by immunoSEQ multiplex PCR, yet TCRdb's version contains in-frame clones alone and is incomplete. This table has approximately 2,000,000 clones, 85% to 95% appearing once. The sample consisted of naive CD4+ T cells from PBMCs. The subset: CD45RA+ positively selected. The receptor's source is a man between 18 and 29 years old in good health. Some clones in this sample may be carry-over from other donors' samples. The chain has TRBV7-9 and TRBJ1-3; D possibly corresponds to TRBD1 (5 bases). The CDR3 is CASRNPGRSGNTIYF. In DNA form, the CDR3 reads TGTGCCAGCAGAAATCCAGGGAGAAGTGGAAACACCATATATTTT.